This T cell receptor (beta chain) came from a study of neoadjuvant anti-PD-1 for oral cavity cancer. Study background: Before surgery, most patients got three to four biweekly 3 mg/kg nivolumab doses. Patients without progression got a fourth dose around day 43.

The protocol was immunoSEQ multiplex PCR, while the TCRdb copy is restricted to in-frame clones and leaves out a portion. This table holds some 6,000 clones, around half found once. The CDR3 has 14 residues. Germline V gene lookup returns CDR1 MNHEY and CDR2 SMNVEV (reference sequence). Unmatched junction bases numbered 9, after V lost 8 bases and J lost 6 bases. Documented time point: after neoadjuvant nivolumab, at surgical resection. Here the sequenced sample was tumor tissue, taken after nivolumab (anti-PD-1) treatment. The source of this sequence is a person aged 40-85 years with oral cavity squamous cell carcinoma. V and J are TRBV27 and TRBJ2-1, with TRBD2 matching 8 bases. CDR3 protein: CASHGTRGVNEQFF. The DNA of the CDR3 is TGTGCCAGCCACGGGACTAGGGGGGTCAATGAGCAGTTCTTC.